This entry concerns a single T cell receptor beta chain. Antigen specificity is unknown. The data were taken from a study of cytomegalovirus exposure and HLA in healthy donors. The V gene's germline CDR1 is KGHSH and CDR2 LQKENI. Germline trimming cut 2 bases from V and 5 bases from J; bases unmatched to any gene: 3. This CDR3 is 14 amino acids long. In the PCR, 60 Vbeta and 13 Jbeta primers were used. Profiling relied on immunoSEQ multiplex PCR, and the TCRdb table lists in-frame clones only, not all of them. The data contain roughly 190,000 clones, just under 75% of them singletons. Overall study results and limits: The authors listed over 150 TCR beta chains as cytomegalovirus-associated.

The receptor was derived from a young man in good health and CMV-seropositive. The sequenced material came from PBMCs. The chain uses TRBV18 and TRBJ2-7, with 10 bases identical to TRBD1. This chain's CDR3 is CASSPDRGLNEQYF. CDR3 nucleotides: TGTGCCAGCTCACCAGACAGGGGGCTTAACGAGCAGTACTTC.